The T cell receptor (beta chain) under discussion was sequenced for a study of T cells in Graves' hyperthyroidism and ophthalmopathy. Study information: Blood from the periphery was taken at initial diagnosis, before any treatment. Study outcomes and limitations: Blood also contained most expanded thyroid clonotypes above 0.001.

Graves' hyperthyroidism is called stable when ophthalmopathy does not progress within 18 months. Newly diagnosed hyperthyroidism patients aged 18 to 65 years had disease lasting under 2 months. J was trimmed by 10 bases and V by 3 bases; bases with no gene match: 5. The CDR3 is made up of 14 amino acids. Per germline, CDR1 SGHRS and CDR2 YFSETQ. Amplification of TCR beta CDR3 regions was performed using RNA transcripts as template. TCR CDR3 underwent first-round RT-PCR with the HTBI primer set. TCRdb reprocessed the multiplex PCR reads with MiXCR, giving one entry per CDR3 protein. The data hold fewer than 800,000 distinct CDR3 sequences, with less than 20% observed a single time. The table lists this clonotype with a few counts. As yet, its antigen is unknown.

This receptor was obtained from a young man with Graves' hyperthyroidism. The sample consisted of blood. The J gene is TRBJ2-1, the V gene TRBV5-1; TRBD2 agrees at 12 bases. CDR3: CASSSGTSGQEQFF. In nucleotides, the CDR3 is TGCGCCAGCAGCTCCGGGACTAGCGGGCAAGAGCAGTTCTTC.